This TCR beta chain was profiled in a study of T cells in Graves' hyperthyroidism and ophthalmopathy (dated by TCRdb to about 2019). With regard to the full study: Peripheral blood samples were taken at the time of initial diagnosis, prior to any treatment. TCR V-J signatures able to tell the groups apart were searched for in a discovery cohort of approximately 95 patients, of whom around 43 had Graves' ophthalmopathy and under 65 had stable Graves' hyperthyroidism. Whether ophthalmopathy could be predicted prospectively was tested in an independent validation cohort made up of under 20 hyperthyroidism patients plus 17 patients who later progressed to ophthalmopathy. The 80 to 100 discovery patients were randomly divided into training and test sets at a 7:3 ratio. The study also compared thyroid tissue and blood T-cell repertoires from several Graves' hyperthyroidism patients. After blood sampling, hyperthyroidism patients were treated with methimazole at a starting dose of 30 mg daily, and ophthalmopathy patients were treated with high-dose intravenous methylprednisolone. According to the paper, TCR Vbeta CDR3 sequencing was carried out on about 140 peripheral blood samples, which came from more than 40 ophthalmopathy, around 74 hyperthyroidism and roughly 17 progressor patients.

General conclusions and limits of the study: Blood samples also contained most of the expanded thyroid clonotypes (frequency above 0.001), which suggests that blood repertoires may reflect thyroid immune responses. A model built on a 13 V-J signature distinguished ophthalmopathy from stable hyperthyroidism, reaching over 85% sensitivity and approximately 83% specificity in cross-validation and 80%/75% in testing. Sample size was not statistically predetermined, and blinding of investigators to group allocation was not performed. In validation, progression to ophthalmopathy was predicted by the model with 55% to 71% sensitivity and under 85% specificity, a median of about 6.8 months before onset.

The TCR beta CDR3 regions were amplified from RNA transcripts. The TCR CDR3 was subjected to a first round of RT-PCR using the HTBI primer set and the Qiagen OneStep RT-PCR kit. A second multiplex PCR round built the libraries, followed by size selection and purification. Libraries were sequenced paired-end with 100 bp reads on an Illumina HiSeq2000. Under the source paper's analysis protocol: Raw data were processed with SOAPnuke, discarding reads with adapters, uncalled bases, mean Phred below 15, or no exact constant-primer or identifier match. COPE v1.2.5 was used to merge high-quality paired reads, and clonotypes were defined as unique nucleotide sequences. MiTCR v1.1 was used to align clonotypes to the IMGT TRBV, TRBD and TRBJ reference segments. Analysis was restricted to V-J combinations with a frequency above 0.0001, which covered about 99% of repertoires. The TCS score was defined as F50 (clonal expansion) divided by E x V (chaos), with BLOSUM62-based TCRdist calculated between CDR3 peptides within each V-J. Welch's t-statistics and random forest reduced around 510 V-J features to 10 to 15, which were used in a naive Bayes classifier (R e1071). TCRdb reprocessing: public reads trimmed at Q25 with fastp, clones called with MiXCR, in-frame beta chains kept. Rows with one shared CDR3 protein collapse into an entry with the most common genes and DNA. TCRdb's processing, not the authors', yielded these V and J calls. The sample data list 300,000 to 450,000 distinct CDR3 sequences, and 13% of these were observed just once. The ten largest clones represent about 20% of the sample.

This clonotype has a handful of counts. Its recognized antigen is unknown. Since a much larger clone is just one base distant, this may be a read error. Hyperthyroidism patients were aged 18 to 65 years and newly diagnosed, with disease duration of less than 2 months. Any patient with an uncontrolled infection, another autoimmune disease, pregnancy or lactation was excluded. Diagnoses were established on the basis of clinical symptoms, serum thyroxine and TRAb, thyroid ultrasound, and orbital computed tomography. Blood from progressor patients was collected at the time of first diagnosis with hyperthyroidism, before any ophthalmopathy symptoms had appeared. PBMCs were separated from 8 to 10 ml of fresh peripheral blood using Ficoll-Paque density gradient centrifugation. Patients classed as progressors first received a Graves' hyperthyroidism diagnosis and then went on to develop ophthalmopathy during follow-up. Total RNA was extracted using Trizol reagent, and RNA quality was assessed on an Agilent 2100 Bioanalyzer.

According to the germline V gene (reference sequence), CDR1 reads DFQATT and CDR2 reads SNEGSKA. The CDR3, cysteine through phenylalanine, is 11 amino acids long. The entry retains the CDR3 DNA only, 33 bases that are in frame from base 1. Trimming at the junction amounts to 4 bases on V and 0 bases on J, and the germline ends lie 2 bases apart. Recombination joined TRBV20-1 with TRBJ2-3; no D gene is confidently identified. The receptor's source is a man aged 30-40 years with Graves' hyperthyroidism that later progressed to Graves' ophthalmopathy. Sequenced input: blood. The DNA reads TGCAGTGCTATGAGCACAGATACGCAGTATTTT. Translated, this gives CSAMSTDTQYF.